This entry lists 24 T cell receptor beta chains sequenced from one sample in a study of identical twins. One entry per CDR3 protein, called by TCRdb with MiXCR from the 5' RACE reads. The sample consists of about 490,000 distinct CDR3 sequences, roughly 15% of them appearing once. This same sample was also part of a study on yellow fever vaccine responses in identical twins.

Sequenced: CD4+ T cells sorted from blood. These receptors were taken from a woman aged 18 to 35 in good health.

The chain combines TRBV19 with TRBJ2-6; 13 nucleotides align to TRBD2. Germline V lookup: CDR1 LNHDA, CDR2 SQIVND (reference sequence). J was trimmed by 3 bases and V by 5 bases; bases with no gene match: 10. The CDR3 runs 19 residues. CDR3 coding DNA: TGTGCCAGTAGTCCACTACTAGCGGGAGGGCCGGTTGGGGCCAACGTCCTGACTTTC. Translation gives CASSPLLAGGPVGANVLTF.

The chain employs TRBV15 and TRBJ1-5; perhaps TRBD1 as D (5 bases). Trimming removed 6 bases from V and 3 bases from J, with 6 bases in between. CDR3 length equals 12 residues. CDR1 and CDR2 from the germline V gene are LNHNV and YYDKDF (reference sequence). The CDR3 region has the DNA TGTGCCACCAGGGGACCCAATCAGCCCCAGCATTTT. The encoded protein is CATRGPNQPQHF.

In this sample, this clonotype turned up a few times. The genes are TRBV10-1 and TRBJ2-3; D possibly matches TRBD1 or TRBD2 (5 bases each). The CDR3 consists of 13 residues. Per germline, CDR1 WNHNN and CDR2 SYGVQD (reference sequence). With 4 bases removed from V and 4 bases from J, the gap between germline ends came to 9 bases. The CDR3 is CASSGDPADTQYF. The DNA of the CDR3 is TGCGCCAGCAGTGGGGACCCCGCAGATACGCAGTATTTT.

This chain joins TRBV5-1 and TRBJ2-1, with D possibly matching TRBD2 (5 bases). V lost 3 bases, J lost 4 bases, and 14 bases lay in between. This CDR3 spans 15 amino acids. Germline V gene lookup returns CDR1 SGHRS and CDR2 YFSETQ. As DNA, the CDR3 is TGCGCCAGCAGCTCCTCCGGGCTAGCTTACAATGAGCAGTTCTTC. It yields the protein CASSSSGLAYNEQFF.

This clonotype was seen a handful of times. The chain is built from TRBV12-3 or TRBV12-4 and TRBJ2-1; D possibly corresponds to TRBD1 (6 bases). Trimming removed 6 bases from V and 4 bases from J, with 22 bases in between. CDR3 length equals 17 residues. The CDR3 DNA reads TGTGCCAGCAGCAGGGGAAGGGGCGGACGAGATTACAATGAGCAGTTCTTC. This translates into CASSRGRGGRDYNEQFF.

The V gene is TRBV9, the J gene TRBJ2-1, with 9 bases lining up with TRBD1. The CDR3 extends over 16 amino acids. Unmatched junction bases numbered 11, after V lost 4 bases and J lost 6 bases. Germline CDR1 and CDR2: SGDLS and YYNGEE. Here the CDR3 reads CASSKQTGGKVNEQFF. CDR3 nucleotide sequence: TGTGCCAGCAGCAAACAGACAGGGGGGAAGGTCAATGAGCAGTTCTTC. The complete variable domain, with remaining parts taken from reference TRBV9 and TRBJ2-1, reads DSGVTQTPKHLITATGQRVTLRCSPRSGDLSVYWYQQSLDQGLQFLIQYYNGEERAKGNILERFSAQQFPDLHSELNLSSLELGDSALYFCASSKQTGGKVNEQFFGPGTRLTVL.

Comment on this clonotype: A read error may account for a junction end that differs from germline. V usage is TRBV12-3 or TRBV12-4 and J usage is TRBJ2-7; D possibly corresponds to TRBD1 (5 bases). The CDR3 contains 13 residues. As DNA, the CDR3 is TGTGCCAACAGTTTCGACAGATCCTACGAGCAGTACTTC. It codes for CANSFDRSYEQYF.

This clonotype was seen a handful of times. In nucleotides, the CDR3 is TGTGCCAGCAGCCAATCACCCAAAATGAACACTGAAGCTTTCTTT. Translating gives CASSQSPKMNTEAFF. This chain links TRBV16 with TRBJ1-1; D unresolved. CDR3 size: 15 residues. Germline values: CDR1 KGHSY, CDR2 FQNENV. V was trimmed by 0 bases and J by 0 bases, leaving 8 bases between them.

This clonotype turned up a few times. The CDR3 here is CASSSTRGYTF. In DNA, the CDR3 is TGTGCCAGCAGCTCAACCAGAGGCTACACCTTC. The chain carries TRBV11-3 and TRBJ1-2; the D is unclear. The CDR3 length is 11 residues. The germline CDR1 and CDR2 sequences are SGHNT and YENEEA. Trimming shortened V by 4 bases and J by 8 bases, and 8 bases separated the two germline ends.

This clonotype has only a few counts. The V call is TRBV28, the J call TRBJ2-7; no reliable D call. The CDR3 is 16 amino acids. Germline V gene sequence: CDR1 MDHEN, CDR2 SYDVKM. Trimming cost V 6 bases and J 1 base, with 19 bases left between them. The CDR3 is CASSVKFKGGSYEQYF. Here the CDR3 DNA reads TGTGCCAGCAGCGTCAAATTCAAGGGCGGATCCTACGAGCAGTACTTC.

Ten or more counts support this clonotype. The chain is built from TRBV29-1 and TRBJ2-7; D may be TRBD1 (6 bases). Per the germline V gene, CDR1 is SQVTM and CDR2 is ANQGSEA. The V gene lost 4 bases and the J gene lost 3 bases, with 7 bases spanning the gap. The CDR3 extends over 11 amino acids. The CDR3 region is CSVATGYEQYV. CDR3 in DNA: TGCAGCGTTGCGACAGGCTACGAGCAGTACGTC.

In DNA form, the CDR3 reads TGCGCCAGCAGGTATCTGGAAATGAACACTGAAGCTTTCTTT. It codes for CASRYLEMNTEAFF. V gene TRBV5-1 combines with J gene TRBJ1-1; D gene uncertain. Per the germline V gene, CDR1 is SGHRS and CDR2 is YFSETQ. This CDR3 has 14 amino acids. The V end lost 5 bases, the J end lost 0 bases, and 11 bases lay between the germline ends.

This clonotype was observed a few times. The chain couples TRBV5-1 to TRBJ2-3, with D perhaps assigned TRBD1 or TRBD2 (6 bases each). V lost 5 bases and J 0 bases, leaving 19 bases between the germline ends. The germline V gene encodes CDR1 SGHRS and CDR2 YFSETQ. The CDR3 is 17 amino acids. CDR3 protein: CASSLPPRGLSTDTQYF. As DNA, the CDR3 is TGCGCCAGCAGTCTACCACCCCGGGGGCTAAGCACAGATACGCAGTATTTT.

This clonotype was seen more than once but under ten times. This chain uses TRBV6-5 with TRBJ2-3; D is uncertain. CDR1 MNHEY and CDR2 SVGAGI come from the germline V gene. The CDR3 consists of 16 residues. With 2 bases removed from V and 1 base from J, the gap between germline ends came to 13 bases. As DNA, the CDR3 is TGTGCCAGCAGTTACAGGCAGGTCAGCCGCACAGATACGCAGTATTTT. Protein sequence: CASSYRQVSRTDTQYF.

This clonotype appeared a few times. The V and J genes are TRBV11-2 and TRBJ1-4; weak D call: TRBD1 (6 bases). CDR1 and CDR2 from the germline V gene are SGHAT and FQNNGV. This CDR3 comprises 13 residues. V lost 5 bases and J lost 8, with 12 bases in between. This chain's CDR3 is CASSLPRGEKLFF. The CDR3 DNA follows: TGTGCCAGCAGCCTACCAAGGGGGGAAAAACTGTTTTTT.

This clonotype has just a few counts. The chain is built from TRBV27 and TRBJ2-4, with 8 positions matching TRBD2. Germline CDR1 and CDR2: MNHEY and SMNVEV (reference sequence). This CDR3 has 14 amino acids. V gave up 3 bases and J gave up 8 bases; unmatched junction bases: 6. For the CDR3, the DNA is TGTGCCAGCAGTTTCAGGACGGGAGGGGACATTCAGTACTTC. Its protein product is CASSFRTGGDIQYF.

This clonotype came up many times. The genes are TRBV5-1 and TRBJ2-7, with no clear D. Germline V gene sequence: CDR1 SGHRS, CDR2 YFSETQ. The CDR3 sequence is 11 residues long. V was clipped by 4 bases and J by 4 bases, with 6 bases between them. The CDR3 here is CASSDNYEQYF. CDR3 DNA sequence: TGCGCCAGCAGCGATAATTACGAGCAGTACTTC. The full variable domain, in which reference TRBV5-1 and TRBJ2-7 provide the parts outside the CDR3, is KAGVTQTPRYLIKTRGQQVTLSCSPISGHRSVSWYQQTPGQGLQFLFEYFSETQRNKGNFPGRFSGRQFSNSRSEMNVSTLELGDSALYLCASSDNYEQYFGPGTRLTVT.

This clonotype was seen more than once but under ten times. The chain couples TRBV3-1 to TRBJ1-1, with D possibly matching TRBD1 (6 bases). The CDR3 consists of 15 residues. Germline CDR1 reads LGHDT; CDR2 reads YNNKEL (reference sequence). Between the trimmed V and J ends, which lost 1 base and 1 base, there was a span of 10 bases. The CDR3 DNA reads as TGTGCCAGCAGCCAAGCTTGGGGACAGAACACTGAAGCTTTCTTT. It encodes CASSQAWGQNTEAFF.

CDR3 residues: CAITLGRGETQYF. The CDR3 nucleotides are TGTGCCATCACCCTGGGGAGGGGAGAGACCCAGTACTTC. The V call is TRBV10-3, the J call TRBJ2-5, with 7 bases matching TRBD2. Germline CDR1 is ENHRY and CDR2 is SYGVKD. The V segment lost 7 bases and the J segment 4 bases; nucleotides outside the gene matches: 6. The CDR3 extends over 13 amino acids.

CDR3 residues: CATIQGDTEAFF. CDR3 bases: TGTGCCACCATACAGGGGGACACTGAAGCTTTCTTT. The chain recombines TRBV7-8 with TRBJ1-1; 8 positions agree with TRBD1. This CDR3 has 12 amino acids. The germline V gene has CDR1 SGHVS and CDR2 FQNEAQ. The ends lost 10 bases at V and 3 bases at J; junction bases unmatched: 4.

The chain links TRBV5-6 to TRBJ2-1; perhaps TRBD1 as D (5 bases). CDR1 is SGHDT and CDR2 is YYEEEE in the germline V gene. The length of the CDR3 is 15 residues. V was trimmed by 4 bases and J by 5 bases, leaving 16 bases between them. The CDR3 region is CASSHDLTDNNEQFF. CDR3 in DNA: TGTGCCAGCAGCCATGATTTGACAGATAACAATGAGCAGTTCTTC.

This clonotype came up many times. V is TRBV20-1 and J is TRBJ2-5, with D possibly being TRBD2 (7 bases). CDR1 and CDR2 from the germline V gene are DFQATT and SNEGSKA (reference sequence). The CDR3 sequence is 14 residues long. The V end lost 6 bases, the J end lost 5 bases, and 19 bases lay between the germline ends. CDR3 residues: CSAPRWGGVETQYF. The CDR3 DNA reads as TGCAGTGCCCCTAGATGGGGGGGCGTGGAGACCCAGTACTTC.

The genes are TRBV18 and TRBJ2-7; perhaps D is TRBD1 or TRBD2 (5 bases each). Trimming removed 3 bases at V and 0 bases at J, with 18 bases between. Germline values: CDR1 KGHSH, CDR2 LQKENI. The CDR3 covers 17 residues. The CDR3, as DNA: TGTGCCAGCTCACCGGCCCCCCTCGGGGCGAGCTCCTACGAGCAGTACGTC. Its protein product is CASSPAPLGASSYEQYV.

A few counts support this clonotype. The DNA of the CDR3 is TGTGCCAGCAGCAACGGACTACCCAACACCGGGGAGCTGTTTTTT. It translates to CASSNGLPNTGELFF. The genes are TRBV7-8 and TRBJ2-2, with D perhaps TRBD2 (6 bases). Per the germline V gene, CDR1 is SGHVS and CDR2 is FQNEAQ. V was trimmed by 5 bases and J by 2 bases, leaving 12 bases between them. The CDR3 length is 15 residues.